This T cell receptor beta chain is from a study of blood T cell repertoires in COVID-19. For the study at large: T cells, B-cell-depleted T cells, or PBMCs supplied cDNA or gDNA.

Original processing notes: The assay estimated nucleated cells by amplifying reference gene primers. TCRdb's copy holds only in-frame clones and misses some; the assay was immunoSEQ multiplex PCR. V, J and clone size are taken as reported in that table, and D and trimming were inferred from the DNA itself. The sample yields some 140,000 clones, roughly 84% seen once. In germline, CDR1 is MNHEY, CDR2 SVGAGI. The CDR3 runs to 15 residues. V was pared by 1 base and J by 8 bases, with 15 bases between. The source is a man in his fifties or sixties with acute or convalescent COVID-19. This rearrangement joins TRBV6-5 to TRBJ2-1; the D gene is possibly TRBD2 (6 bases). Sequenced: peripheral blood. This chain's CDR3 is CASSYFRLGGDEQFF. Here the CDR3 DNA reads TGTGCCAGCAGTTACTTTCGACTAGGTGGGGATGAGCAGTTCTTC.